This TCR beta chain came from a study of blood T cell repertoires in COVID-19. As processed by the authors: The authors estimated nucleated cell counts from reference gene primer amplification. Clones were read by immunoSEQ multiplex PCR, and TCRdb kept only the in-frame ones, dropping some. For V, J and clone size, that table is used; D and trimming come from the DNA. The repertoire consists of over 80,000 clones, with roughly 86% occurring once and the leading ten covering 10%. Germline V CDR1 and CDR2: SGHRS, YFSETQ. V gave up 0 bases and J gave up 5 bases; unmatched junction bases: 17. This CDR3 has 18 amino acids.

This sequence was found in a man in his forties or fifties with acute or convalescent COVID-19. What was sequenced was peripheral blood. The chain links TRBV5-1 to TRBJ2-7; 7 bases are shared with TRBD1. The CDR3 here is CASSLVPGKTGSSNEQYF. CDR3 bases: TGCGCCAGCAGCTTGGTTCCCGGAAAGACAGGGTCTTCCAACGAGCAGTACTTC.